The 27 T cell receptor beta chains below were found in one sample sequenced in a study of response to subunit inactivated influenza vaccine. Each CDR3 protein is one row after TCRdb ran MiXCR on the RT-PCR reads. Here the sample spans roughly 710,000 distinct CDR3 sequences, around 15% being singletons. The sample consisted of PBMCs from blood, taken less than 15 days before vaccination. Every receptor here comes from a man over 45 who received an inactivated influenza vaccine.

This clonotype was counted many times. This sequence joins TRBV7-9 and TRBJ2-1; possibly TRBD1 for D (6 bases). The ends were cut back, 4 bases at V and 12 bases at J, with 19 bases in the middle. Germline assignment: CDR1 SEHNR and CDR2 FQNEAQ (reference sequence). The CDR3 totals 14 residues. CDR3 amino acids: CASSSDRFLRSQFF. Written as DNA, the CDR3 is TGTGCCAGCAGCTCAGACAGGTTTCTAAGGTCGCAGTTCTTC.

This clonotype was seen only a few times. The chain uses TRBV4-1 and TRBJ1-5; the match to TRBD1 covers 10 bases. CDR3 length: 17 residues. Germline V gene data show CDR1 as MGHRA and CDR2 as YSYEKL. Germline trimming cut 0 bases from V and 2 bases from J; bases unmatched to any gene: 4. DNA of the CDR3: TGCGCCAGCAGCCAAGATCTTGGACAGGGGGGCAATCAGCCCCAGCATTTT. Translation: CASSQDLGQGGNQPQHF.

Ten or more counts support this clonotype. J is TRBJ2-3 and V is TRBV20-1, with TRBD1 matching over 9 bases. Unmatched junction bases numbered 12, after V lost 5 bases and J lost 6 bases. This CDR3 region has 15 residues. Germline V gene lookup returns CDR1 DFQATT and CDR2 SNEGSKA (reference sequence). The CDR3 region has the DNA TGCAGTGCTCCCCGGGACAGGGTTAGAAGGGATACGCAGTATTTT. Its translation: CSAPRDRVRRDTQYF.

This clonotype occurred a few times. This chain connects TRBV3-1 to TRBJ2-7; D is unclear. V gave up 0 bases and J gave up 0 bases, with 9 bases separating them. Germline CDR1 is LGHDT and CDR2 is YNNKEL (reference sequence). CDR3 size: 15 residues. In DNA, the CDR3 is TGTGCCAGCAGCCAAGAAAAGTTGAGCTCCTACGAGCAGTACTTC. This encodes CASSQEKLSSYEQYF.

This clonotype occurred a few times. The chain uses TRBV5-6 and TRBJ2-7, with 10 bases lining up with TRBD1. This CDR3 is 15 amino acids long. Germline V gene data show CDR1 as SGHDT and CDR2 as YYEEEE. The J segment lost 2 bases and the V segment lost 4 bases, leaving 6 bases of the junction unmatched. The CDR3 DNA is TGTGCCAGCAGCGATTCCGGGACAGGGGCCTACGAGCAGTACTTC. Its protein is CASSDSGTGAYEQYF.

This chain links TRBV19 with TRBJ2-5, with 12 nucleotides matching TRBD2. The CDR3 sequence is 15 residues long. V lost 4 bases, J lost 2 bases, and 2 bases stayed unmatched. CDR1 is LNHDA and CDR2 is SQIVND in the germline V gene (reference sequence). This CDR3 reads CASSTTSGGQETQYF. The CDR3 DNA follows: TGTGCCAGTAGTACGACTAGCGGGGGTCAAGAGACCCAGTACTTC.

In its sample, this clonotype was seen many times. CDR3 sequence reads: CASSPDPSYEQYF. In DNA form, the CDR3 reads TGTGCCAGCAGCCCCGATCCCTCCTACGAGCAGTACTTC. The chain joins TRBV3-1 to TRBJ2-7; unclear D gene. This CDR3 contains 13 residues. Germline V lookup: CDR1 LGHDT, CDR2 YNNKEL (reference sequence). Trimming took 4 bases from V and 0 from J, leaving 7 bases between them.

This clonotype was found many times. The chain carries TRBV12-3 or TRBV12-4 and TRBJ2-5, with D tentatively TRBD1 (6 bases). V gave up 3 bases and J gave up 5 bases, with 13 bases separating them. The length of the CDR3 is 14 residues. DNA of the CDR3: TGTGCCAGCAGTTTCAGGTCAGGGGTGGAGACCCAGTACTTC. It codes for CASSFRSGVETQYF.

The table lists this clonotype with a few counts. The rearrangement uses TRBV2 and TRBJ2-7; TRBD2 agrees at 10 bases. Losses at the gene ends were 4 bases for V and 2 bases for J; bases not matched to a gene: 5. This CDR3 contains 15 residues. CDR1 SNHLY and CDR2 FYNNEI come from the germline V gene. Here the CDR3 reads CASSGRTSGTYEQYF. CDR3 DNA: TGTGCCAGCAGTGGGCGGACTAGCGGTACCTACGAGCAGTACTTC.

The CDR3 region has the DNA TGTGCCAGCAGCCCTCTTGTTAGCGGGGGGGCCTACAATGAGCAGTTCTTC. Translating it yields CASSPLVSGGAYNEQFF. V gene TRBV12-3 or TRBV12-4 combines with J gene TRBJ2-1; TRBD2 agrees at 11 bases. Unmatched junction bases numbered 9, after V lost 6 bases and J lost 2 bases. The CDR3 has 17 residues.

This clonotype showed up just a few times. The CDR3 protein is CAAWGPVHGISNYGYTF. The CDR3 bases are TGTGCCGCCTGGGGCCCAGTGCACGGGATATCTAACTATGGCTACACCTTC. This chain uses TRBV30 with TRBJ1-2, with D possibly being TRBD1 (5 bases). Germline lookup yields CDR1 GTSNPN and CDR2 SVGIG (reference sequence). V was shortened by 8 bases and J by 0 bases, with 25 bases between the two germline ends. The CDR3 is 17 residues long.

The chain employs TRBV20-1 and TRBJ2-3; TRBD2 is a possible D gene (6 bases). Looked up from germline, CDR1 is DFQATT and CDR2 is SNEGSKA (reference sequence). The CDR3 runs to 11 residues. The ends were cut back, 6 bases at V and 6 bases at J, with 10 bases in the middle. The CDR3 DNA reads as TGCAGTGCAACCCGGGGGGATACGCAGTATTTT. Amino acids: CSATRGDTQYF.

This clonotype was observed a few times. The gene calls are TRBV5-1 and TRBJ2-3; TRBD1 agrees at 10 bases. Trimming at V came to 1 base and at J to 2 bases, leaving 4 bases not matched to a gene. Germline V lookup: CDR1 SGHRS, CDR2 YFSETQ. The CDR3 is 16 residues long. The CDR3 DNA follows: TGCGCCAGCAGCTTGACGGGACAGGGGCACACAGATACGCAGTATTTT. Its translation: CASSLTGQGHTDTQYF.

In its sample, this clonotype was seen a few times. The genes are TRBV12-3 or TRBV12-4 and TRBJ2-7; possible D gene TRBD2, 6 bases. V lost 6 bases to trimming and J lost 2 bases, with 11 bases between them. CDR3 length: 13 amino acids. The CDR3 loop reads CASSAGLPYEQYF. CDR3 sequence (DNA): TGTGCCAGCAGCGCCGGACTACCCTACGAGCAGTACTTC.

The chain is built from TRBV7-2 and TRBJ2-7; the D gene is possibly TRBD1 (7 bases). In germline, CDR1 is SGHTA, CDR2 FQGNSA. V lost 4 bases to trimming and J lost 6 bases, with 16 bases between them. The CDR3 runs to 14 residues. The CDR3 bases are TGTGCCAGCAGCTCCCCCGTTCAGGGGGGCGAGCAGTACTTC. Its translation is CASSSPVQGGEQYF.

The V gene is TRBV6-1, the J gene TRBJ2-3; no firm D call. CDR1 is MNHNS, CDR2 SASEGT, per germline. V dropped 5 bases and J dropped 8 bases, with 14 bases sitting between them. This CDR3 region has 13 residues. This chain's CDR3 is CASSPNAVVTQYF. The DNA for the CDR3 is TGTGCCAGCAGTCCAAACGCGGTCGTTACGCAGTATTTT.

The chain uses TRBV28 and TRBJ2-2; 9 bases fit TRBD2. The junction had 14 bases not matched to a gene; V was cut back by 8 bases and J by 1 base. Germline values: CDR1 MDHEN, CDR2 SYDVKM. The length of the CDR3 is 18 residues. The CDR3 protein is CASRPTLGAGGNTGELFF. Here the CDR3 DNA reads TGTGCCAGCCGTCCGACCCTCGGAGCGGGGGGGAACACCGGGGAGCTGTTTTTT.

This clonotype was picked up a small number of times. V is TRBV20-1 and J is TRBJ2-4; 14 nucleotides line up with TRBD2. The CDR3 has 20 residues. The germline V gene encodes CDR1 DFQATT and CDR2 SNEGSKA (reference sequence). The trim removed 1 base at V and 0 bases at J, leaving 11 bases unmatched. CDR3 amino acids: CSARANWTSGGPLAKNIQYF. DNA for the CDR3: TGCAGTGCTAGAGCAAACTGGACTAGCGGGGGGCCCTTAGCCAAAAACATTCAGTACTTC.

The sample holds a few counts of this clonotype. The chain uses TRBV19 and TRBJ1-2, with a weak D call TRBD1 (5 bases). Between the trimmed V and J ends, which lost 1 base and 6 bases, there was a span of 12 bases. This CDR3 contains 14 residues. Germline CDR1 and CDR2: LNHDA and SQIVND (reference sequence). The CDR3 DNA sequence: TGTGCCAGTAGTATAGTAGGGGCCCAGGATGGCTACACCTTC. Translating it yields CASSIVGAQDGYTF.

This clonotype has a handful of counts. The chain uses TRBV10-3 and TRBJ2-1; 10 bases map to TRBD2. Germline V lookup: CDR1 ENHRY, CDR2 SYGVKD. This CDR3 region has 14 residues. With V trimmed by 6 bases and J by 4 bases, 3 bases remained unmatched. Here the CDR3 DNA reads TGTGCCATCAGCGGACTAGCGGCATACAATGAGCAGTTCTTC. Encoded protein: CAISGLAAYNEQFF.

This clonotype was observed a few times. The J gene is TRBJ2-3, the V gene TRBV29-1, with a tentative D call TRBD2 (5 bases). The V gene's germline CDR1 is SQVTM and CDR2 ANQGSEA. The V end was cut by 6 bases, the J end by 2 bases, with 15 bases between. The CDR3 is 14 residues long. The CDR3 DNA sequence: TGCAGCGTGGATGAGGGTTCGAACACAGATACGCAGTATTTT. Translation: CSVDEGSNTDTQYF.

The chain recombines TRBV7-8 with TRBJ1-1; a possible D gene is TRBD1 (6 bases). The CDR3 contains 16 residues. The germline gives CDR1 SGHVS, CDR2 FQNEAQ. V shed 1 base and J shed 1 base, with 13 bases lying between them. In nucleotides, the CDR3 is TGTGCCAGCAGCTTAGAAGAGGGACACCCGAACACTGAAGCTTTCTTT. Amino acid sequence: CASSLEEGHPNTEAFF.

This clonotype occurred a few times. V gene TRBV27 combines with J gene TRBJ2-2; 7 bases line up with TRBD2. J gave up 6 bases and V 5 bases, and 9 bases lay outside the gene matches. The CDR3 totals 15 residues. The germline V gene has CDR1 MNHEY and CDR2 SMNVEV (reference sequence). DNA of the CDR3: TGTGCCAGCAGTACCCCGGGCGGGAGTGCCGGGGAGCTGTTTTTT. It yields the protein CASSTPGGSAGELFF.

The table lists this clonotype with a count of one. The rearrangement links TRBV4-1 to TRBJ2-7; 7 positions match TRBD1. There are 16 residues in the CDR3. Trimming cost V 0 bases and J 3 bases; bases outside gene matches: 8. Germline V lookup: CDR1 MGHRA, CDR2 YSYEKL. Here the CDR3 reads CASSQEDRQGFYEQYF. CDR3 sequence (DNA): TGCGCCAGCAGCCAAGAAGATCGACAGGGATTCTACGAGCAGTACTTC.

This clonotype appeared many times. This chain connects TRBV10-3 to TRBJ2-5; no firm D call. Germline CDR1 ENHRY, CDR2 SYGVKD. V was shortened by 6 bases and J by 2 bases, with 7 bases between the two germline ends. The CDR3 has 12 residues. The CDR3 DNA reads as TGTGCCATCAGGGATCGTCAAGAGACCCAGTACTTC. This codes for CAIRDRQETQYF.

The chain couples TRBV4-3 to TRBJ1-2; the D is unclear. The germline CDR1 and CDR2 sequences are LGHNA and YSLEER. The CDR3 is 13 amino acids. Between the trimmed V and J ends, which lost 3 bases and 6 bases, there was a span of 11 bases. The CDR3 sequence: CASSQTGSDGYTF. In nucleotides, the CDR3 is TGCGCCAGCAGCCAGACCGGGAGCGATGGCTACACCTTC.

This clonotype was seen only a few times. The chain links TRBV4-3 to TRBJ2-7; D perhaps matches TRBD2 (6 bases). Germline V gene data show CDR1 as LGHNA and CDR2 as YSLEER. Trimming cost V 0 bases and J 0 bases, with 12 bases left between them. The CDR3 has 16 residues. CDR3 amino acids: CASSQDVWGLSYEQYF. CDR3 DNA sequence: TGCGCCAGCAGCCAAGATGTCTGGGGACTCTCCTACGAGCAGTACTTC.